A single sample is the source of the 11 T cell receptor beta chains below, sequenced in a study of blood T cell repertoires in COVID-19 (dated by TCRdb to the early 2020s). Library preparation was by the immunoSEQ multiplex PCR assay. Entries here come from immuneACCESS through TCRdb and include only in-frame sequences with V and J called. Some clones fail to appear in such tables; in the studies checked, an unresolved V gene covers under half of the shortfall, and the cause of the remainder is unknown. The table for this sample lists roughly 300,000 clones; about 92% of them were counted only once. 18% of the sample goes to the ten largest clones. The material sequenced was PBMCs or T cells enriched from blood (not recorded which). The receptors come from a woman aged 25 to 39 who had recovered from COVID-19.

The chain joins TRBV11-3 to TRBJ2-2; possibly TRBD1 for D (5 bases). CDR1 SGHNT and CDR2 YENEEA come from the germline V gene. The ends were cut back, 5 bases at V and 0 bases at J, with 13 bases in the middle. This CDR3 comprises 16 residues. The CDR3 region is CASSNRGTANTGELFF. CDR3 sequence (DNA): TGTGCCAGCAGCAATAGGGGTACAGCGAACACCGGGGAGCTGTTTTTT.

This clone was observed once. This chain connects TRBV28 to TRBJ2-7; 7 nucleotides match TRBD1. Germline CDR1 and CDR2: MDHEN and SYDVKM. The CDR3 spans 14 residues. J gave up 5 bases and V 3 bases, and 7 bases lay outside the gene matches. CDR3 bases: TGTGCCAGCAGTTTGGTACAGGGGAGAAACGAGCAGTACTTC. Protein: CASSLVQGRNEQYF.

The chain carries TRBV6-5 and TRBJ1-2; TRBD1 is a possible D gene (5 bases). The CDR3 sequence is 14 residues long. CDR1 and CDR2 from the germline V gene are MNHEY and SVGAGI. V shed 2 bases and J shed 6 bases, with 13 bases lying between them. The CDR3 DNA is TGTGCCAGCAGTTACGACGCGGAGGGGAATGGCTACACCTTC. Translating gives CASSYDAEGNGYTF.

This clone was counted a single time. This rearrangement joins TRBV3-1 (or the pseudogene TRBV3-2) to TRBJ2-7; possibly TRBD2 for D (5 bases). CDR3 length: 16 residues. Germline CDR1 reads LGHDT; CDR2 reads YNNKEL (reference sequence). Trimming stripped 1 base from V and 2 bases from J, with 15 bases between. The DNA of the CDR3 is TGTGCCAGCAGCCAAGGATGGCTAGCAATGGCCTACGAGCAGTACTTC. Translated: CASSQGWLAMAYEQYF.

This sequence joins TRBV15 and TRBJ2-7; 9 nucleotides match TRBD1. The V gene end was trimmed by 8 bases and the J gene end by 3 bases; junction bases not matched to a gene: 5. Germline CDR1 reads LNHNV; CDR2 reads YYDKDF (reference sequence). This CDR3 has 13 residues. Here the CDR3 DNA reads TGTGCCACCGCGGGACAGGGTGGCTACGAGCAGTACTTC. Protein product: CATAGQGGYEQYF.

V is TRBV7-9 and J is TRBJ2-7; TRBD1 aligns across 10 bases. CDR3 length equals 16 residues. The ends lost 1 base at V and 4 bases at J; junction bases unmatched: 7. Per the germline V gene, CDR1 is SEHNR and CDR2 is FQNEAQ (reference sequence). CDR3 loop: CASSLVGQGENYEQYF. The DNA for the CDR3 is TGTGCCAGCAGCTTAGTAGGACAGGGGGAAAATTACGAGCAGTACTTC.

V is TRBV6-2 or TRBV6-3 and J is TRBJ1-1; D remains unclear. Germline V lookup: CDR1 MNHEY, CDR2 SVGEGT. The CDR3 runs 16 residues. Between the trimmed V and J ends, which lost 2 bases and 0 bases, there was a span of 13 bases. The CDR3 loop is CASSYGGNLMNTEAFF. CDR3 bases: TGTGCCAGCAGTTACGGAGGGAACCTTATGAACACTGAAGCTTTCTTT.

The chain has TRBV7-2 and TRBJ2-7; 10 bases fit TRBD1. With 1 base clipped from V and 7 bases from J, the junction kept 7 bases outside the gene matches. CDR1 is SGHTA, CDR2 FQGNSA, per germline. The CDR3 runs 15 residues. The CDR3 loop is CASSLVGTGVREQYF. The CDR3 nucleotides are TGTGCCAGCAGCTTAGTTGGGACAGGGGTGAGGGAGCAGTACTTC.

CDR3 nucleotide sequence: TGTGCCAGCAGTCCAGAACAGGGGGGCCACGAGCAGTACTTC. Translated, it gives CASSPEQGGHEQYF. This chain connects TRBV27 to TRBJ2-7, with 8 bases that match TRBD1. Germline V gene lookup returns CDR1 MNHEY and CDR2 SMNVEV (reference sequence). The trim removed 5 bases at V and 5 bases at J, leaving 8 bases unmatched. The CDR3 is 14 residues long.

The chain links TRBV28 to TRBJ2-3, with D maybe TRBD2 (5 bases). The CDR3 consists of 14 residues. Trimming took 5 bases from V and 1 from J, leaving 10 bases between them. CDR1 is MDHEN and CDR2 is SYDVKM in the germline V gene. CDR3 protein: CASSAGVGTDTQYF. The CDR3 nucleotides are TGTGCCAGCAGTGCGGGCGTAGGCACAGATACGCAGTATTTT.

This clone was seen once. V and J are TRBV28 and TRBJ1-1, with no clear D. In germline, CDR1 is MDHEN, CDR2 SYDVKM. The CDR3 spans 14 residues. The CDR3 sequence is CVSGPRGLLSEAFF. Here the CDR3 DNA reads TGTGTCAGTGGCCCTCGGGGTTTGCTCTCCGAAGCTTTCTTT.